These T cell receptor beta chains were read from a single sample in a study of OX40 agonist ivuxolimab in advanced cancers. Clones were read by immunoSEQ multiplex PCR, and TCRdb kept only the in-frame ones, dropping some. The table has about 32,000 clones, approximately 87% seen once. The sample was CD4+ or CD8+ T cells sorted from blood, taken in a trial of the OX40 agonist ivuxolimab. These receptors came from an adult with an advanced solid tumor such as melanoma, head and neck, liver or kidney cancer. Both conserved end residues are part of each CDR3.

TRBV11-2	TRBJ2-7	CASTYRGEQYF
TRBV19	TRBJ2-3	CASRTSGITDTQYF
TRBV6-4	TRBJ2-1	CASSDAGSNEQFF
TRBV7-9	TRBJ2-1	CASSLPGVYEQFF
TRBV9	TRBJ2-3	CASSVPIPKREGGSGTDTQYF
TRBV29-1	TRBJ2-7	CSVEEAPGQGGLAGPTYEQYF
TRBV7-2	TRBJ1-1	CASSIPMRAEAFF
TRBV6-4	TRBJ2-2	CASSERGGTGELFF
TRBV7-2	TRBJ2-5	CASSLAVNTEETQYF
TRBV2	TRBJ2-2	CASKRTGANTGELFF
TRBV27	TRBJ2-7	CASGLSGTSPYEQYF
TRBV2	TRBJ1-1	CAISGQGNTEAFF
TRBV5-6	TRBJ2-5	CASSLEGTGHGFQETQYF
TRBV6-1	TRBJ1-1	CASSPAAVSRWAFF
TRBV7-9	TRBJ2-7	CASSPSYEQYF
TRBV7-9	TRBJ1-1	CASSNSQGRTEAFF
TRBV14	TRBJ2-1	CASSIYGNNEQFF
TRBV9	TRBJ2-7	CASSPASGLTYEQYF